This entry lists 19 T cell receptor beta chains sequenced from one sample in a study of response to subunit inactivated influenza vaccine. TCRdb ran MiXCR on the RT-PCR reads and lists one entry per CDR3 protein. The table has around 760,000 distinct CDR3 sequences, about 15% seen once. Sequences were derived from PBMCs from blood, sampled around 14 days before vaccination. The receptors come from a man aged 50-59 years who received an inactivated influenza vaccine.

The J gene is TRBJ1-2, the V gene TRBV5-1; D uncertain. The germline gives CDR1 SGHRS, CDR2 YFSETQ. The CDR3 covers 13 residues. V was trimmed by 2 bases and J by 0 bases, leaving 5 bases between them. The CDR3 bases are TGCGCCAGCAGCTTTGAAGCTAACTATGGCTACACCTTC. This encodes CASSFEANYGYTF.

This clonotype was found many times. Relative to the germline gene, one junction end is altered; a read error may explain this. The chain couples TRBV27 to TRBJ2-7; TRBD2 is a possible D gene (6 bases). Looked up from germline, CDR1 is MNHEY and CDR2 is SMNVEV (reference sequence). The length of the CDR3 is 13 residues. The CDR3: CASSFQGGYEQYF. The DNA for the CDR3 is TGCGCCAGCAGCTTTCAGGGAGGCTACGAGCAGTACTTC.

Ten or more counts support this clonotype. The V call is TRBV24-1, the J call TRBJ1-4; D gene ambiguous. CDR1 and CDR2 (germline): KGHDR, SFDVKD. V dropped 3 bases and J dropped 7 bases, with 11 bases sitting between them. The CDR3 consists of 14 residues. The CDR3 DNA reads as TGTGCCACCAGTGATCCCCGTCGCGGTGAAAAACTGTTTTTT. It is translated as CATSDPRRGEKLFF.

This clonotype was seen many times. The V and J genes are TRBV12-3 or TRBV12-4 and TRBJ1-5; the D gene is possibly TRBD1 (5 bases). The CDR3 extends over 14 amino acids. V was trimmed by 5 bases and J by 3 bases, leaving 11 bases between them. CDR3 DNA sequence: TGTGCCAGCAGTCCTCAGGGTTTCAATCAGCCCCAGCATTTT. Translated: CASSPQGFNQPQHF.

The chain joins TRBV20-1 to TRBJ2-1; 8 bases are a match to TRBD2. The CDR3 totals 16 residues. Trimming removed 1 base from V and 0 bases from J; junction bases left unmatched: 5. Germline loops: CDR1 DFQATT, CDR2 SNEGSKA (reference sequence). CDR3 in amino acids: CSARVLAGSSYNEQFF. Written as DNA, the CDR3 is TGCAGTGCTAGAGTATTAGCGGGGAGCTCCTACAATGAGCAGTTCTTC.

This clonotype appeared many times. CDR3 bases: TGTGCCAGCAGCTTGGGAGGACTAGCGGGGGGGAAAAACATTCAGTACTTC. Translating it yields CASSLGGLAGGKNIQYF. The chain employs TRBV5-5 and TRBJ2-4, with TRBD2 matching over 15 bases. The germline CDR1 and CDR2 sequences are SGHKS and YYEKEE (reference sequence). The CDR3 spans 17 residues. V was clipped by 0 bases and J by 4 bases; unmatched bases: 2.

This sequence joins TRBV12-3 or TRBV12-4 and TRBJ1-5, with D perhaps TRBD1 (6 bases). The CDR3 is 15 amino acids. Trimming left V 2 bases short and J 6 bases short, with 14 bases between. This CDR3 is CASSLNWQGSQPQHF. The CDR3 bases are TGTGCCAGCAGTTTAAATTGGCAGGGGAGTCAGCCCCAGCATTTT.

V usage is TRBV28 and J usage is TRBJ2-7; D possibly corresponds to TRBD2 (6 bases). From germline, CDR1 is MDHEN and CDR2 SYDVKM. V was cut by 2 bases and J by 5 bases, with 16 bases left in between. The CDR3 consists of 15 residues. CDR3 coding DNA: TGTGCCAGCAGTTTAAAGCGGGTACTGCCGGACGAGCAGTACTTC. Translated: CASSLKRVLPDEQYF. Variable domain in full (rest from reference TRBV28 and TRBJ2-7): DVKVTQSSRYLVKRTGEKVFLECVQDMDHENMFWYRQDPGLGLRLIYFSYDVKMKEKGDIPEGYSVSREKKERFSLILESASTNQTSMYLCASSLKRVLPDEQYFGPGTRLTVT.

This clonotype was observed many times. The V call is TRBV12-3 or TRBV12-4, the J call TRBJ1-5, with 9 bases fitting TRBD1. The CDR3 consists of 15 residues. The V and J ends lost 3 bases and 7 bases, in that order; junction bases with no gene match: 7. For the CDR3, the DNA is TGTGCCAGCAGTTTTAACAGGGGGCGAGGACAGCCCCAGCATTTT. Protein product: CASSFNRGRGQPQHF.

The chain is built from TRBV12-3 or TRBV12-4 and TRBJ2-5, with D perhaps TRBD1 (7 bases). The V end was cut by 4 bases, the J end by 4 bases, with 13 bases between. The CDR3 consists of 14 residues. The CDR3 DNA is TGTGCCAGCAGTTACCACAGGGGAGGAGAGACCCAGTACTTC. Its translation is CASSYHRGGETQYF.

The chain uses TRBV4-1 and TRBJ2-7, with D maybe TRBD1 (6 bases). Trimming shortened V by 1 base and J by 0 bases, and 13 bases separated the two germline ends. CDR1 and CDR2 (germline): MGHRA, YSYEKL. The CDR3 consists of 16 residues. For the CDR3, the DNA is TGCGCCAGCAGCCAAGGATACAGGGACCTCTCCTACGAGCAGTACTTC. It specifies CASSQGYRDLSYEQYF.

This clonotype was found a few times. This sequence joins TRBV7-3 and TRBJ2-1, with TRBD2 matching 9 bases. From germline, CDR1 is SGHTA and CDR2 FQGTGA. This CDR3 contains 13 residues. The ends lost 5 bases at V and 6 bases at J; junction bases unmatched: 2. CDR3 protein: CASSQTSGNEQFF. CDR3 sequence (DNA): TGTGCCAGCAGCCAGACTAGCGGCAATGAGCAGTTCTTC.

The chain has TRBV11-2 and TRBJ1-6, with TRBD1 matching over 11 bases. The CDR3 covers 16 residues. V lost 5 bases, J lost 4 bases, and 4 bases stayed unmatched. CDR1 and CDR2 from the germline V gene are SGHAT and FQNNGV. The CDR3 here is CASSPGTGGYNSPLHF. The CDR3 coding sequence is TGTGCCAGCAGCCCCGGGACAGGGGGTTATAATTCACCCCTCCACTTT.

This clonotype was found many times. This chain joins TRBV12-3 or TRBV12-4 and TRBJ1-4, with D tentatively TRBD1 (5 bases). V was pared by 3 bases and J by 7 bases, with 9 bases between. The CDR3 covers 13 residues. Here the CDR3 DNA reads TGTGCCAGCAGTTTCCAGGGTAGTGAAAAACTGTTTTTT. It encodes CASSFQGSEKLFF.

The V and J genes are TRBV7-9 and TRBJ2-7, with D possibly TRBD1 on 6 matching bases. The CDR3 covers 13 residues. Trimming shortened V by 1 base and J by 7 bases, and 11 bases separated the two germline ends. Germline CDR1 reads SEHNR; CDR2 reads FQNEAQ (reference sequence). The CDR3 protein is CASSLDRAGEQYF. The CDR3 DNA is TGTGCCAGCAGCTTAGACAGGGCCGGGGAGCAGTACTTC. Drawing the rest from reference TRBV7-9 and TRBJ2-7, the complete variable domain is DTGVSQNPRHKITKRGQNVTFRCDPISEHNRLYWYRQTLGQGPEFLTYFQNEAQLEKSRLLSDRFSAERPKGSFSTLEIQRTEQGDSAMYLCASSLDRAGEQYFGPGTRLTVT.

The rearrangement uses TRBV3-1 and TRBJ2-3; 8 bases fit TRBD2. V trimming: 3 bases; J trimming: 0 bases; junction bases outside the gene matches: 8. The CDR3 loop spans 17 amino acids. The germline CDR1 and CDR2 sequences are LGHDT and YNNKEL (reference sequence). Here the CDR3 reads CASSHARSGASTDTQYF. The CDR3 DNA reads as TGTGCCAGCAGCCACGCGCGTAGCGGGGCTAGCACAGATACGCAGTATTTT.

This clonotype appeared a few times. The V and J genes are TRBV5-4 and TRBJ2-2; 12 bases are a match to TRBD2. The germline V gene has CDR1 SGHNT and CDR2 YYREEE (reference sequence). After removal of 5 bases from V and 7 bases from J, the junction contained 12 bases not matched to a gene. The CDR3 has 17 amino acids. The CDR3 DNA reads as TGTGCCAGCAGTTCGCGGACTAGCGGGATATCGAGCGGGGAGCTGTTTTTT. Translated: CASSSRTSGISSGELFF.

This clonotype appeared a few times. V usage is TRBV4-3 and J usage is TRBJ1-2; D gene unclear. Germline V gene data show CDR1 as LGHNA and CDR2 as YSLEER. V lost 0 bases and J 7 bases, leaving 15 bases between the germline ends. This CDR3 region has 15 residues. CDR3 sequence (DNA): TGCGCCAGCAGCCAAGAGCATCTGGGATCGGGTGGCTACACCTTC. Translating gives CASSQEHLGSGGYTF.

This clonotype turned up a few times. V usage is TRBV7-9 and J usage is TRBJ2-3; D gene unclear. Germline CDR1 reads SEHNR; CDR2 reads FQNEAQ (reference sequence). The CDR3 extends over 15 amino acids. V was pared by 1 base and J by 2 bases, with 10 bases between. The CDR3 coding sequence is TGTGCCAGCAGCTTAGGGGTCACCACCACAGATACGCAGTATTTT. Protein product: CASSLGVTTTDTQYF.